The clone carrying this TCR beta chain was recorded a few times. What it recognizes is unknown. Unique molecular identifiers were added to individual cDNA molecules. One entry per CDR3 protein results from TCRdb running MiXCR on the 5' RACE reads. The repertoire holds 45,000 to 50,000 distinct CDR3 sequences, with roughly 5.9% as singletons. The CDR3 runs to 13 residues. In germline, CDR1 is SNHLY, CDR2 FYNNEI. V shed 3 bases and J shed 5 bases, with 8 bases lying between them. The data stem from a study of early T cells in non-severe SARS-CoV-2 infection. Background on the study: Alpha and beta chains were unpaired, from unsorted whole-blood bulk RNA. Whole-study findings and limits: VDJdb-based matching was biased toward anti-spike CD8 responses and missed private and CD4 specificities.

Sequencing was performed on whole blood. This chain connects TRBV2 to TRBJ2-1, with D unclear. The sequence was collected from an adult who was a healthcare worker with PCR-confirmed SARS-CoV-2 infection or an uninfected control (not recorded which). Written as DNA, the CDR3 is TGTGCCAGCAGTGAGTTAAGGGACAATGAGCAGTTCTTC. Residues: CASSELRDNEQFF.